Listed here are 23 T cell receptor beta chains from one sample, sequenced in a study of regulatory T cells in long-lasting Graves disease. HTBI primers from iRepertoire and Arm-PCR of CDR3 regions yielded the TCR beta libraries. TCRdb reanalysed the multiplex PCR reads using MiXCR and keeps one entry per CDR3 protein. This sample has almost 350,000 distinct CDR3 sequences, with about 19% found just once. Documented time point: persistent/refractory GD, antithyroid drugs over 5 years with positive TRAb. Preparation of the TCR library used RNA extracted from PBMCs. Material: peripheral blood mononuclear cells (PBMCs), obtained when the disease was refractory, from a patient treated with antithyroid drugs. Receptor source: a female donor with Graves disease.

In this sample, this clonotype turned up many times. J is TRBJ2-4 and V is TRBV28, with TRBD2 matching 12 bases. Trimming at V came to 6 bases and at J to 9 bases, leaving 6 bases not matched to a gene. The CDR3 is 14 amino acids. Germline V gene sequence: CDR1 MDHEN, CDR2 SYDVKM. The CDR3 protein is CASRLAGGYFIQYF. The CDR3, as DNA: TGTGCCAGCAGGCTAGCGGGGGGGTATTTCATTCAGTACTTC.

In this sample, this clonotype turned up many times. The rearrangement links TRBV7-8 to TRBJ1-6; 10 nucleotides line up with TRBD1. After removal of 3 bases from V and 7 bases from J, the junction contained 6 bases not matched to a gene. Germline CDR1 SGHVS, CDR2 FQNEAQ. There are 16 residues in the CDR3. The CDR3 spells CASSLEPGQGNSPLHF. For the CDR3, the DNA is TGTGCCAGCAGCTTGGAACCGGGACAGGGGAATTCACCCCTCCACTTT. Filled out from reference TRBV7-8 and TRBJ1-6, the complete variable domain reads GAGVSQSPRYKVAKRGQDVALRCDPISGHVSLFWYQQALGQGPEFLTYFQNEAQLDKSGLPSDRFFAERPEGSVSTLKIQRTQQEDSAVYLCASSLEPGQGNSPLHFGNGTRLTVT.

This clonotype was picked up many times. This sequence joins TRBV3-1 and TRBJ2-5; D is perhaps TRBD1 (6 bases). V was trimmed by 1 base and J by 5 bases, leaving 17 bases between them. This CDR3 region has 16 residues. Germline V gives CDR1 LGHDT, CDR2 YNNKEL (reference sequence). The CDR3 here is CASSQGGRGRGETQYF. The CDR3 coding sequence is TGTGCCAGCAGCCAAGGCGGCAGGGGAAGAGGGGAGACCCAGTACTTC.

This clonotype was observed a few times. The J gene is TRBJ1-2, the V gene TRBV4-1; D is uncertain. The CDR3 has 14 amino acids. The germline CDR1 and CDR2 sequences are MGHRA and YSYEKL. Trimming shortened V by 0 bases and J by 7 bases, and 12 bases separated the two germline ends. CDR3 region: CASSQERGQFGYTF. CDR3 in DNA: TGCGCCAGCAGCCAAGAGAGAGGGCAATTTGGCTACACCTTC.

This clonotype was seen repeatedly, ten times or more. The rearrangement links TRBV11-2 to TRBJ1-1; a weak D match, TRBD1 (6 bases). With 8 bases removed from V and 1 base from J, the gap between germline ends came to 17 bases. Germline assignment: CDR1 SGHAT and CDR2 FQNNGV. This CDR3 is built from 15 residues. The CDR3 sequence: CASGRVTGWNTEAFF. The CDR3 DNA reads as TGTGCCAGCGGGAGAGTTACAGGGTGGAACACTGAAGCTTTCTTT.

The CDR3 region has the DNA TGCGCCACCTCTTCCGGACGGACCACTGAAGCTTTCTTT. Encoded protein: CATSSGRTTEAFF. The rearrangement uses TRBV5-1 and TRBJ1-1; D not certain. V dropped 9 bases and J dropped 4 bases, with 16 bases sitting between them. The CDR3 is 13 amino acids. Germline V gives CDR1 SGHRS, CDR2 YFSETQ.

This clonotype was picked up a small number of times. This chain uses TRBV30 with TRBJ1-4; possibly TRBD1 for D (6 bases). The CDR3 runs to 15 residues. V gave up 1 base and J gave up 7 bases, with 16 bases separating them. Germline V gene lookup returns CDR1 GTSNPN and CDR2 SVGIG (reference sequence). DNA for the CDR3: TGTGCCTGGAGTGCGGGGGGCGCGGTAATTGAAAAACTGTTTTTT. This encodes CAWSAGGAVIEKLFF. Drawing the rest from reference TRBV30 and TRBJ1-4, the complete variable domain is SQTIHQWPATLVQPVGSPLSLECTVEGTSNPNLYWYRQAAGRGLQLLFYSVGIGQISSEVPQNLSASRPQDRQFILSSKKLLLSDSGFYLCAWSAGGAVIEKLFFGSGTQLSVL.

The sample holds many counts of this clonotype. V and J are TRBV5-1 and TRBJ2-7, with D perhaps matching TRBD1 (6 bases). Deletions cut 0 bases from V and 5 bases from J, with 15 bases between. CDR1 is SGHRS and CDR2 is YFSETQ in the germline V gene. The CDR3 contains 15 residues. CDR3 region: CASSLVTGSTHEQYF. In nucleotides, the CDR3 is TGCGCCAGCAGCTTGGTCACAGGGAGTACTCACGAGCAGTACTTC.

About this clonotype: A much larger clone sits a single nucleotide away, making a read error possible. This chain links TRBV6-2 or TRBV6-3 with TRBJ1-5; the D is unclear. This CDR3 has 14 amino acids. Germline V lookup: CDR1 MNHEY, CDR2 SVGEGT. Between the trimmed V and J ends, which lost 5 bases and 6 bases, there was a span of 14 bases. The CDR3 DNA reads as TGTGCCAGCAGTGAAGTAGGAAAAAGTCAGCCCCAGCATTTT. Its translation: CASSEVGKSQPQHF.

This clonotype appeared a few times. The chain couples TRBV7-2 to TRBJ2-7; either TRBD1 or TRBD2 may fit D (5 bases each). CDR3 size: 16 residues. Between the trimmed V and J ends, which lost 5 bases and 4 bases, there was a span of 21 bases. CDR1 and CDR2 (germline): SGHTA, FQGNSA. The CDR3 nucleotides read TGTGCCAGCAGCCGTATGGGGCGGGCGCCCCTATACGAGCAGTACTTC. Protein: CASSRMGRAPLYEQYF.

This clonotype was seen many times. The chain couples TRBV19 to TRBJ1-5, with D maybe TRBD1 (6 bases). Germline V lookup: CDR1 LNHDA, CDR2 SQIVND (reference sequence). CDR3 size: 16 residues. V lost 4 bases to trimming and J lost 5 bases, with 18 bases between them. The CDR3 is CASSTIGWTADQPQHF. DNA for the CDR3: TGTGCCAGTAGTACCATCGGATGGACAGCGGATCAGCCCCAGCATTTT.

This clonotype was detected many times. The chain combines TRBV20-1 with TRBJ2-7; D ambiguous. The V gene's germline CDR1 is DFQATT and CDR2 SNEGSKA (reference sequence). Trimming took 1 base from V and 5 from J, leaving 15 bases between them. This CDR3 region has 14 residues. The CDR3 loop reads CSARGVIRANEQYF. Here the CDR3 DNA reads TGCAGTGCTAGAGGAGTAATTCGGGCGAACGAGCAGTACTTC.

The table lists this clonotype with many counts. This chain links TRBV20-1 with TRBJ1-2; possible D gene TRBD1, 6 bases. CDR1 is DFQATT and CDR2 is SNEGSKA in the germline V gene (reference sequence). The V end lost 5 bases, the J end lost 6 bases, and 13 bases lay between the germline ends. The CDR3 is 12 amino acids. The CDR3 coding sequence is TGCAGTGCTTCGGACAGAGCCGATGGCTACACCTTC. This codes for CSASDRADGYTF.

In its sample, this clonotype was seen many times. The chain uses TRBV6-5 and TRBJ2-5; TRBD1 matches at 12 bases. Germline assignment: CDR1 MNHEY and CDR2 SVGAGI. V trimming: 2 bases; J trimming: 2 bases; junction bases outside the gene matches: 3. The CDR3 is 16 amino acids. This chain's CDR3 is CASSYRDRGLQETQYF. DNA of the CDR3: TGTGCCAGCAGTTACCGGGACAGGGGGCTACAAGAGACCCAGTACTTC.

This clonotype has ten or more counts. This sequence joins TRBV27 and TRBJ1-4, with 9 bases matching TRBD1. The germline V gene encodes CDR1 MNHEY and CDR2 SMNVEV (reference sequence). V shed 4 bases and J 13 bases; nucleotides not matched to a gene: 7. There are 13 residues in the CDR3. CDR3 loop: CASSSGTGLGLFF. CDR3 sequence (DNA): TGTGCCAGCAGTTCCGGGACAGGGTTGGGACTGTTTTTT. The full variable domain, completed using reference TRBV27 and TRBJ1-4, is EAQVTQNPRYLITVTGKKLTVTCSQNMNHEYMSWYRQDPGLGLRQIYYSMNVEVTDKGDVPEGYKVSRKEKRNFPLILESPSPNQTSLYFCASSSGTGLGLFFGSGTQLSVL.

The table lists this clonotype with many counts. The chain links TRBV27 to TRBJ2-7; 13 bases line up with TRBD2. V dropped 5 bases and J dropped 5; count of bases not matched to a gene: 12. There are 17 residues in the CDR3. Germline loops: CDR1 MNHEY, CDR2 SMNVEV (reference sequence). The CDR3 bases are TGTGCCAGCAGTCTGCTACTAGCGGGAGGGCCTGAAGACGAGCAGTACTTC. Translated: CASSLLLAGGPEDEQYF.

There are a few counts of this clonotype. The chain uses TRBV12-3 or TRBV12-4 and TRBJ2-4; D unclear. V was shortened by 3 bases and J by 9 bases, with 15 bases between the two germline ends. This CDR3 region has 14 residues. CDR3 nucleotides: TGTGCCAGCAGTTTGGAAGATGGGGTGGGCATTCAGTACTTC. This sequence encodes CASSLEDGVGIQYF.

Ten or more counts support this clonotype. The rearrangement uses TRBV15 and TRBJ1-2; D is uncertain. The CDR3 has 11 residues. Germline CDR1 is LNHNV and CDR2 is YYDKDF (reference sequence). With 5 bases removed from V and 7 bases from J, the gap between germline ends came to 8 bases. CDR3 loop: CATSAKAGYTF. As DNA, the CDR3 is TGTGCCACCAGCGCTAAGGCTGGCTACACCTTC.

This clonotype was counted between two and nine times. The V call is TRBV6-9, the J call TRBJ2-6; D is ambiguous. This CDR3 has 18 residues. Germline CDR1 and CDR2: MNHGY and SVAAGI. Trimming cost V 3 bases and J 0 bases, with 15 bases left between them. CDR3 loop: CASSYFPLTASGANVLTF. CDR3 DNA sequence: TGTGCCAGCAGTTACTTCCCCTTGACGGCCTCTGGGGCCAACGTCCTGACTTTC.

Ten or more counts support this clonotype. The chain has TRBV24-1 and TRBJ1-5; possible D gene TRBD1, 6 bases. The V end was cut by 2 bases, the J end by 3 bases, with 10 bases between. Germline V gene lookup returns CDR1 KGHDR and CDR2 SFDVKD. This CDR3 has 15 residues. Here the CDR3 DNA reads TGTGCCACCAGTGATTCCAGGGGCGACAATCAGCCCCAGCATTTT. Its protein product is CATSDSRGDNQPQHF.

The rearrangement uses TRBV29-1 and TRBJ2-2; no clear D. Germline lookup yields CDR1 SQVTM and CDR2 ANQGSEA. This CDR3 has 12 amino acids. With 4 bases removed from V and 4 bases from J, the gap between germline ends came to 7 bases. The CDR3 spells CSVVSATGELFF. For the CDR3, the DNA is TGCAGCGTTGTGTCGGCCACCGGGGAGCTGTTTTTT.

This clonotype was detected only a few times. V and J are TRBV7-3 and TRBJ2-5, with 12 nucleotides matching TRBD2. J gave up 5 bases and V 4 bases, and 5 bases lay outside the gene matches. This CDR3 region has 15 residues. The germline V gene has CDR1 SGHTA and CDR2 FQGTGA. In DNA form, the CDR3 reads TGTGCCAGCAGCTCTAGCGGGAGGGCCGGGGAGACCCAGTACTTC. Residues: CASSSSGRAGETQYF.

The V and J genes are TRBV3-1 and TRBJ1-1; D unclear. This CDR3 spans 12 amino acids. The ends were cut back, 1 base at V and 10 bases at J, with 10 bases in the middle. Germline values: CDR1 LGHDT, CDR2 YNNKEL (reference sequence). The DNA for the CDR3 is TGTGCCAGCAGCCAAGTTGGACGCGGAGCTTTCTTT. It encodes CASSQVGRGAFF.